The rows below give T cell receptor beta chains drawn from one sample of a study of blood T cell repertoires in COVID-19. Profiling relied on immunoSEQ multiplex PCR, and the TCRdb table lists in-frame clones only, not all of them. The sample contains 350,000 to 550,000 clones, approximately 90% of which appear only once. The sequencing sample was made of peripheral blood. These receptors were collected from a woman between 25 and 40 years old with acute or convalescent COVID-19. Each CDR3 is given with its conserved first and last residue.

j_call,v_call,cdr3_aa
TRBJ1-6,TRBV5-5,CASGQGFDSPLHF
TRBJ1-5,TRBV7-8,CASSLYTGTGGYNQPQHF
TRBJ2-3,TRBV7-9,CASSLGPGQIFTDTQYF
TRBJ2-7,TRBV11-2,CASSLDWGTSGTYEQHF
TRBJ2-1,TRBV6-1,CAGRDGGGKNLGKIF
TRBJ2-7,TRBV11-2,CASSLRPGQNYEQYF
TRBJ2-7,TRBV19,CASSTKGQGNYEQYF
TRBJ2-5,TRBV27,CASSLLGGGSKETQYF
TRBJ2-5,TRBV2,CASSILAGTQETQYF
TRBJ1-6,TRBV28,CASSPPDSNSPLHF
TRBJ1-6,TRBV19,CASSDRDSDNSPLHF
TRBJ2-3,TRBV27,CAVRGLDTQYF
TRBJ2-5,TRBV10-3,CAIRGKETQYF
TRBJ2-5,TRBV5-6,CASSREEETQYF
TRBJ2-3,TRBV6-6,CASSLLGQGKGDTQYF
TRBJ1-5,TRBV28,CASHTEYQPQHF
TRBJ2-3,TRBV7-8,CASSHRDRVWTDTQYF
TRBJ1-3,TRBV6-5,CASSYSQGEGNTIYF
TRBJ1-1,TRBV3-1/TRBV3-2,CASSQEGVTEAFF
TRBJ2-1,TRBV28,CASWSTGPREQFF
TRBJ2-1,TRBV27,CASSKLAYNEQFF
TRBJ2-2,TRBV25-1,CASSEFYGGASTGELFF
TRBJ1-1,TRBV24-1,CATELAEAFF
TRBJ1-2,TRBV6-6,CASSGDSYGYTF
TRBJ1-2,TRBV5-6,CASSRRTGGDGYTF
TRBJ2-3,TRBV5-4,CASRSGGASSTDTQYF
TRBJ2-5,TRBV7-6,CASSFGGETQYF
TRBJ1-2,TRBV19,CASGGTAANYGYTF
TRBJ1-2,TRBV5-1,CASSLTGDNYGYTF
TRBJ2-3,TRBV27,CASRGLAGGTDTQYF
TRBJ1-4,TRBV7-9,CASSLDPGGEKLFF
TRBJ2-1,TRBV2,CASSENRGTSGAPFF
TRBJ1-1,TRBV4-2,CASSHMDRGLTEAFF
TRBJ2-1,TRBV9,CARSRESDWTSDEQFF
TRBJ2-7,TRBV4-1,CASSQEGALNEQYF
TRBJ2-3,TRBV5-1,CASSSRQGSPTDTQYF
TRBJ2-2,TRBV2,CASRGLAGGPNTGELFF
TRBJ2-1,TRBV7-6,CASSFRGEDNEQFF
TRBJ1-1,TRBV27,CASSDSRNTEAFF
TRBJ2-1,TRBV5-4,CASSLGAPGPNSYNEQFF
TRBJ2-3,TRBV27,CASSLRDSLPTDTQYF
TRBJ2-3,TRBV7-9,CASSFVGLAGGFTDTQYF
TRBJ2-3,TRBV28,CASSSIAGGSTDTQYF
TRBJ1-2,TRBV27,CASSRAGTGYGYTF
TRBJ1-2,TRBV4-2,CASSHSRDRGLISDGYTF
TRBJ1-6,TRBV7-8,CASSLRGQGANSPLHF
TRBJ2-2,TRBV11-3,CASSLDFEGGTGELFF
TRBJ2-2,TRBV4-1,CASSQLAGRGGELFF
TRBJ1-2,TRBV19,CASSTRDRVGGYTF
TRBJ2-7,TRBV29-1,CSVELGQGTSYEQYF
TRBJ2-6,TRBV28,CASRRLQGSAGANVLTF
TRBJ2-7,TRBV4-1,CASSQILRSIRGYEQYF
TRBJ2-7,TRBV12-3/TRBV12-4,CASSRGSYEQYF